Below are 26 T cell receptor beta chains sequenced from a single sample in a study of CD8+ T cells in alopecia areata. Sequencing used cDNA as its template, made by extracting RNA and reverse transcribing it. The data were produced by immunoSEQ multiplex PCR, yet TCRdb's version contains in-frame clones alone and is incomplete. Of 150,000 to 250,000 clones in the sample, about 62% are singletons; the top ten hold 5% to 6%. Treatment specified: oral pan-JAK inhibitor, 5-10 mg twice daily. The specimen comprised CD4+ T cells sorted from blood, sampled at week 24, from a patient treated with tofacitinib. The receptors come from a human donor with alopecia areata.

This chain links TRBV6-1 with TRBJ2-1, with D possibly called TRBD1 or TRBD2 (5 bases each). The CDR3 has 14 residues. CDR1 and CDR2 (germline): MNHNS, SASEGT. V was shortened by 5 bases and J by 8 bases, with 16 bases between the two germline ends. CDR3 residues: CASSTRDLLDEQFF. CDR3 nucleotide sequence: TGTGCCAGCAGTACCCGGGACCTCCTGGATGAGCAGTTCTTC.

CDR3 in amino acids: CAWKRQGAAYGYTF. The CDR3 nucleotides are TGTGCCTGGAAGAGACAGGGCGCAGCCTATGGCTACACCTTC. This chain links TRBV30 with TRBJ1-2; 7 positions match TRBD1. In germline, CDR1 is GTSNPN, CDR2 SVGIG (reference sequence). This CDR3 has 14 residues. The trim removed 4 bases at V and 4 bases at J, leaving 9 bases unmatched.

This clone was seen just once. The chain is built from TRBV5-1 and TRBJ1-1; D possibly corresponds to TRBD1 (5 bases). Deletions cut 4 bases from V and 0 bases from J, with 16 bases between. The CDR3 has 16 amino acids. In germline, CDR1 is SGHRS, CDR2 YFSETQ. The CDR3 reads CASSLGPEPMNTEAFF. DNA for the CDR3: TGCGCCAGCAGCCTGGGACCAGAACCTATGAACACTGAAGCTTTCTTT.

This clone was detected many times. In DNA, the CDR3 is TGTGCCAGCAGCTACACAGGGAATACGCAGTATTTT. Translation: CASSYTGNTQYF. The gene calls are TRBV7-3 and TRBJ2-3, with D maybe TRBD1 (6 bases). Germline V CDR1 and CDR2: SGHTA, FQGTGA. The CDR3 is 12 amino acids. V was clipped by 4 bases and J by 7 bases, with 9 bases between them.

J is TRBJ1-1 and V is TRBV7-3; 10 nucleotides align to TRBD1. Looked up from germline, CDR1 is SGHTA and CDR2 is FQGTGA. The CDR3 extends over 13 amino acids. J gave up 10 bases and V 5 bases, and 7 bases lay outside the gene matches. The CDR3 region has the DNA TGTGCCAGCAGCGCGCGAGACAGGGGGCGAGCTTTCTTT. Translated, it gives CASSARDRGRAFF.

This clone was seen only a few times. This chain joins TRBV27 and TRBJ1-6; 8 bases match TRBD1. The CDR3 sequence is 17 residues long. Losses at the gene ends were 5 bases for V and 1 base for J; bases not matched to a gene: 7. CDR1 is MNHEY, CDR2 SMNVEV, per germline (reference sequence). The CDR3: CASSRNTGGSYNSPLHF. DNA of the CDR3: TGTGCCAGCAGTCGAAATACAGGGGGATCCTATAATTCACCCCTCCACTTT.

CDR3 DNA: TGTGCCAGCAGTTTACAGGGAGGCACTGAAGCTTTCTTT. Amino acid sequence: CASSLQGGTEAFF. This rearrangement joins TRBV27 to TRBJ1-1; D may be TRBD1 (5 bases). The CDR3 length is 13 residues. Looked up from germline, CDR1 is MNHEY and CDR2 is SMNVEV (reference sequence). The V end lost 2 bases, the J end lost 4 bases, and 8 bases lay between the germline ends.

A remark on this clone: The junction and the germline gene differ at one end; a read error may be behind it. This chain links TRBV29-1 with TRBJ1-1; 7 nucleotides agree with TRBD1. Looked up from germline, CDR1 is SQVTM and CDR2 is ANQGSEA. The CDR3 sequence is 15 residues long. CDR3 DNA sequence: TGCAGCGTGGAAGGGGCCAGGGGGGGTGGCACTGAAGCTTTCTTT. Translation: CSVEGARGGGTEAFF.

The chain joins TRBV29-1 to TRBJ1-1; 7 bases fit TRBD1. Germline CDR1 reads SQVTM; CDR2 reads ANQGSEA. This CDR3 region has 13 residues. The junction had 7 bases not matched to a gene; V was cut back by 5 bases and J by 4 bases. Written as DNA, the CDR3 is TGCAGCGTTTTACAGGGGATGAGCACTGAAGCTTTCTTT. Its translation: CSVLQGMSTEAFF.

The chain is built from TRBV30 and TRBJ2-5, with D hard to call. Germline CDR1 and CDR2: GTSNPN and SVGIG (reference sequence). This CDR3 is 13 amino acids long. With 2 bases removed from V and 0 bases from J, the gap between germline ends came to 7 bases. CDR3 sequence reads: CAWSSAYQETQYF. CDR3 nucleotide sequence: TGTGCCTGGAGTTCGGCGTACCAAGAGACCCAGTACTTC.

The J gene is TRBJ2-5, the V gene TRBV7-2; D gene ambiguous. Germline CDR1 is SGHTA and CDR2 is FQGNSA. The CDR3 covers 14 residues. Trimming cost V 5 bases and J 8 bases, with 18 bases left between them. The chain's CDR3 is CASSPMTLMDTQYF. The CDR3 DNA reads TGTGCCAGCAGCCCCATGACACTAATGGATACCCAGTACTTC.

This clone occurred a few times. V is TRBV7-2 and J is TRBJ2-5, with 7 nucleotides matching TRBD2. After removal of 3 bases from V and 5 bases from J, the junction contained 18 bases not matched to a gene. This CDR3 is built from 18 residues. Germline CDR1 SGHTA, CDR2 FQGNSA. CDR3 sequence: CASSFRVTSGDGGETQYF. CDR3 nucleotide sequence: TGTGCCAGCAGCTTTAGGGTAACAAGCGGGGATGGCGGGGAGACCCAGTACTTC.

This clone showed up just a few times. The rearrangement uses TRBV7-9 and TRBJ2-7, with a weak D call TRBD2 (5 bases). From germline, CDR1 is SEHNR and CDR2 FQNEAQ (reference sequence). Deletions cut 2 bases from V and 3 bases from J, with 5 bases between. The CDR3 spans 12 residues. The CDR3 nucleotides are TGTGCCAGCAGCTTAACTAGCTACGAGCAGTACTTC. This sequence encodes CASSLTSYEQYF. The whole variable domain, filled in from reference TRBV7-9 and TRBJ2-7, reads DTGVSQNPRHKITKRGQNVTFRCDPISEHNRLYWYRQTLGQGPEFLTYFQNEAQLEKSRLLSDRFSAERPKGSFSTLEIQRTEQGDSAMYLCASSLTSYEQYFGPGTRLTVT.

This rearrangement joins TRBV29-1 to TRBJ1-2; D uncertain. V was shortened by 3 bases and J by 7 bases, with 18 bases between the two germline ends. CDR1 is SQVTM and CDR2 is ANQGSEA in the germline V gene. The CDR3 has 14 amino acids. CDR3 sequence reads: CSVETDLSSGGYTF. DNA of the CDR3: TGCAGCGTTGAGACGGACCTCTCTTCTGGTGGCTACACCTTC. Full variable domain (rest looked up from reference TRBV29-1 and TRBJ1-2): SAVISQKPSRDICQRGTSLTIQCQVDSQVTMMFWYRQQPGQSLTLIATANQGSEATYESGFVIDKFPISRPNLTFSTLTVSNMSPEDSSIYLCSVETDLSSGGYTFGSGTRLTVV.

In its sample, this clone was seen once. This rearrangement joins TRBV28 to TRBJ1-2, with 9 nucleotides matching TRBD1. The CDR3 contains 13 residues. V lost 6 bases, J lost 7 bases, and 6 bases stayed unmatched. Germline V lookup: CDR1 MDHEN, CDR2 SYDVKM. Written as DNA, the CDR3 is TGTGCCAGCAGGAGGGACAGGGTTAGTGGCTACACCTTC. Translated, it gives CASRRDRVSGYTF.

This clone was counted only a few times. CDR3 coding DNA: TGTGCCAGCAGTCCCCCGGGTTTGAACACCGGGGAGCTGTTTTTT. The encoded protein is CASSPPGLNTGELFF. The rearrangement links TRBV7-2 to TRBJ2-2; D gene ambiguous. Trimming left V 6 bases short and J 1 base short, with 12 bases between. The germline CDR1 and CDR2 sequences are SGHTA and FQGNSA. CDR3 length: 15 amino acids.

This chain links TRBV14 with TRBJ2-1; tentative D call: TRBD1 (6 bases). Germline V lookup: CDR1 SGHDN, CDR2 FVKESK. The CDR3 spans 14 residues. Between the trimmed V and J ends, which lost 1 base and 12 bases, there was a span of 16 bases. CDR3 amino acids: CASSQAATTRGQFF. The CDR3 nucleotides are TGTGCCAGCAGCCAAGCAGCGACTACCAGGGGGCAGTTCTTC.

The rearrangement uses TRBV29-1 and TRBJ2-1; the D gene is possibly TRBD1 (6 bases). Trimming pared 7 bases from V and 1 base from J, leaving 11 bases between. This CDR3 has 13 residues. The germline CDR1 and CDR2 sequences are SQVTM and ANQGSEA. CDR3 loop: CSARQESYNEQFF. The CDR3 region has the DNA TGCAGCGCCCGACAGGAATCCTACAATGAGCAGTTCTTC.

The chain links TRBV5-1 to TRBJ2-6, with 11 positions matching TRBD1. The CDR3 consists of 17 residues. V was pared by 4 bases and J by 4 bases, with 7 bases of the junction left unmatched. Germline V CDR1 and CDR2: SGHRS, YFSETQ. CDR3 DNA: TGCGCCAGCAGCCAGGGACAGGGGGGCTCCGGGGCCAACGTCCTGACTTTC. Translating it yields CASSQGQGGSGANVLTF.

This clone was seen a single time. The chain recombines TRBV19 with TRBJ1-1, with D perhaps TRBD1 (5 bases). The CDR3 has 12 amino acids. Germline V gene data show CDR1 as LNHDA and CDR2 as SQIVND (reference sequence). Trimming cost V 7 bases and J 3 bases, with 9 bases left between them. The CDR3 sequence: CASTQGYTEAFF. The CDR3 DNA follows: TGTGCCAGTACCCAGGGTTACACTGAAGCTTTCTTT.

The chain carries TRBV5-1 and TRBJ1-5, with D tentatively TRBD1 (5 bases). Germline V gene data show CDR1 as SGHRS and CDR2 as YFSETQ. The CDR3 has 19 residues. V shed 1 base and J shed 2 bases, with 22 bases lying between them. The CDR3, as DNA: TGCGCCAGCAGCTTGCCTCCGGGACCTAAAAGGGAGGGCAATCAGCCCCAGCATTTT. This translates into CASSLPPGPKREGNQPQHF.

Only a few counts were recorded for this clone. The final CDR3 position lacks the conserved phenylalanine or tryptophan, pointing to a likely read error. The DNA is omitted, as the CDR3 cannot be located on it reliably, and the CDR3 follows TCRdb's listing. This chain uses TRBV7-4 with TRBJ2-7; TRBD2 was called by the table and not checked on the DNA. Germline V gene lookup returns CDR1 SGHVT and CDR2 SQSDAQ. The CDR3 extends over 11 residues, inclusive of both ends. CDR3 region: CASSRHRGAQR.

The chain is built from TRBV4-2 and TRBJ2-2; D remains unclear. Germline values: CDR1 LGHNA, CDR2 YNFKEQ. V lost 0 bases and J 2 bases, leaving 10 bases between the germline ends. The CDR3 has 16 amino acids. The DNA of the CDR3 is TGTGCCAGCAGCCAAGAGGGATCGGCTAACACCGGGGAGCTGTTTTTT. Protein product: CASSQEGSANTGELFF.

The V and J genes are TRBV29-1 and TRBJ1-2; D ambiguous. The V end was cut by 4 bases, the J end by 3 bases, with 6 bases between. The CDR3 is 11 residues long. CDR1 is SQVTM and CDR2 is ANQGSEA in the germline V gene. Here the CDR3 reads CSVGVDYGYTF. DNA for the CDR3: TGCAGCGTTGGAGTTGACTATGGCTACACCTTC.

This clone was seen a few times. The CDR3 region has the DNA TGTGCCAGCAGCGTAGCAATAAGTCCGGGGGGCATCACAGATACGCAGTATTTT. Amino acid sequence: CASSVAISPGGITDTQYF. The chain links TRBV9 to TRBJ2-3, with D tentatively TRBD2 (7 bases). V gave up 0 bases and J gave up 2 bases, with 19 bases separating them. CDR3 length: 18 residues. The germline V gene has CDR1 SGDLS and CDR2 YYNGEE.

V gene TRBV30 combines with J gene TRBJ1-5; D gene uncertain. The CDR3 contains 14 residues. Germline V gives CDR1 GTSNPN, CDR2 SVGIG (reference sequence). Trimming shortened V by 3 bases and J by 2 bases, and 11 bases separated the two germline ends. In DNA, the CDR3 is TGTGCCTGGAGCAGAGACACGGGCAATCAGCCCCAGCATTTT. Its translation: CAWSRDTGNQPQHF.